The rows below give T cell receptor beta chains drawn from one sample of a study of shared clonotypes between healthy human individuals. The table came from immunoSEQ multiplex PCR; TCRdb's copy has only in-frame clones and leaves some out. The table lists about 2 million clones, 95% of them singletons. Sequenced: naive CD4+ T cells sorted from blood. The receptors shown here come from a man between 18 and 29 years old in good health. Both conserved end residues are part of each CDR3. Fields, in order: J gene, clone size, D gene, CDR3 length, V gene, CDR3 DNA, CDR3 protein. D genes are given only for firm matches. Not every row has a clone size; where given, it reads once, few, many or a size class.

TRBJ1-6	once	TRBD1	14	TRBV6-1	TGTGCCAGCCTTAGGACAGGGGGATCTTCACCCCTCCACTTT	CASLRTGGSSPLHF
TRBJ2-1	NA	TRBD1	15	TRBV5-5	TGTGCCAGCAGCGGAAAACAGGGGATCGGGAATGAGCAGTTCTTC	CASSGKQGIGNEQFF
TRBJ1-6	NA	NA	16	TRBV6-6	TGTGCCAGCAGGACGGTGGGGGCAAGCTATAATTCACCCCTCCACTTT	CASRTVGASYNSPLHF
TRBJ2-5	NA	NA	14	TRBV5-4	TGTGCCAGCAGCTTTCAGCGTAATGGGGAGACCCAGTACTTC	CASSFQRNGETQYF
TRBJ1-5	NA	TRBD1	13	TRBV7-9	TGTGCCAGCGGGGGACAGGGCAATCAGCCCCAGCATTTT	CASGGQGNQPQHF
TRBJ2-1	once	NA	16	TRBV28	TGTGCCAGCAGTGTTGATGGGTCAAGCTCCTACAATGAGCAGTTCTTC	CASSVDGSSSYNEQFF
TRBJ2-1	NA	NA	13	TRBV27	TGTGCCAGCAGACACTGGAACTACAATGAGCAGTTCTTC	CASRHWNYNEQFF
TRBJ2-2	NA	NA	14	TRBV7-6	TGTGCCAGCAGCTCAATCAGGGGAGCCGGGGAGCTGTTTTTT	CASSSIRGAGELFF
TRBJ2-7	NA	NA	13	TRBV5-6	TGTGCCAGCAGCCTGGACTGGGACTCCGAGCAGTACTTC	CASSLDWDSEQYF
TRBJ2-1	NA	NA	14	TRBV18	TGTGCCAGCTCACCACCAGAAGGAAACAATGAGCAGTTCTTC	CASSPPEGNNEQFF
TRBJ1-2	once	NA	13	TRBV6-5	TGTGCCAGCAGATCCCCCCCTGGAGGGGGCTACACCTTC	CASRSPPGGGYTF
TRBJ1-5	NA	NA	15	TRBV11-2	TGTGCCAGCAGCTTAACGTACTACGGCAATCAGCCCCAGCATTTT	CASSLTYYGNQPQHF
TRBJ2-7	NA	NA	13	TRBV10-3	TGTGCCATCAGTGATCAGAGGGAGAACGAGCAGTACTTC	CAISDQRENEQYF
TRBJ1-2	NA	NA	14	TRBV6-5	TGTGCCAGCAGTTACTCGAGCAGGCGCTATGGCTACACCTTC	CASSYSSRRYGYTF
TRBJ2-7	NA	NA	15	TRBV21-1	TGTGCCAGCAGCAAAGGGCGGGGTTACTCTTACGAGCAGTACTTC	CASSKGRGYSYEQYF
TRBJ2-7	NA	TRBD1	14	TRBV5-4	TGTGCCAGCAGCTCCGGGACAGGGCCCTACGAGCAGTACTTC	CASSSGTGPYEQYF
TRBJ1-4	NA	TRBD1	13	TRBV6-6	TGTGCCAGCAGGCTGACAGGGAATGAAAAACTGTTTTTT	CASRLTGNEKLFF
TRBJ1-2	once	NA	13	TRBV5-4	TGTGCCATCTCAGGGAGCCGTAACTATGGCTACACCTTC	CAISGSRNYGYTF
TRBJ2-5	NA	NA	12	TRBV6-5	TGTGCCAGCATAGGAGTTGAGGAGACCCAGTACTTC	CASIGVEETQYF
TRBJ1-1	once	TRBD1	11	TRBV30	TGTGCCTGGACAGGGGGGATAGAAGCTTTCTTT	CAWTGGIEAFF